The 27 T cell receptor beta chains listed next were all sequenced from one sample in a study of somatic mutations in cytotoxic T cells in rheumatoid arthritis. The protocol was immunoSEQ multiplex PCR, while the TCRdb copy is restricted to in-frame clones and leaves out a portion. The data show 17,000 or so clones, 85% seen once. Sequencing input: CD8+ T cells sorted from blood. These receptors originate from a woman between 40 and 55 years old with rheumatoid arthritis.

The chain joins TRBV13 to TRBJ2-5; D is unresolved. With the DNA end fitting TRBJ2-7 better, the J assignment may be wrong. Germline V gene lookup returns CDR1 PRHDT and CDR2 FYEKMQ (reference sequence). This CDR3 contains 15 residues. The DNA for the CDR3 is TGTGCCAGCAGCTCCTACTTGCGGCCGTCCTACGAGCAGTACTTC. It encodes CASSSYLRPSYEQYF.

The chain combines TRBV7-9 with TRBJ2-7; 10 bases are a match to TRBD1. This CDR3 is 17 amino acids long. After removal of 4 bases from V and 2 bases from J, the junction contained 11 bases not matched to a gene. Looked up from germline, CDR1 is SEHNR and CDR2 is FQNEAQ (reference sequence). CDR3 protein: CASSSGSGTGVTYEQYF. CDR3 DNA: TGTGCCAGCAGCTCGGGGTCCGGGACAGGGGTAACCTACGAGCAGTACTTC.

Written as DNA, the CDR3 is TGTGCCAGCAGCTTAGGTGCTCTAAATACGCAGTATTTT. Its translation is CASSLGALNTQYF. V is TRBV7-6 and J is TRBJ2-3; D is uncertain. Trimming left V 1 base short and J 7 bases short, with 9 bases between. The CDR3 length is 13 residues. Germline V CDR1 and CDR2: SGHVS, FNYEAQ.

The V call is TRBV12-5, the J call TRBJ1-2; tentatively, D is TRBD1 (5 bases). This CDR3 spans 13 amino acids. Trimming pared 1 base from V and 5 bases from J, leaving 8 bases between. CDR1 is LGHNT and CDR2 is FRNRAP in the germline V gene. The CDR3 coding sequence is TGTGCTAGTGGTTTGGGACAGATATATGGCTACACCTTC. It codes for CASGLGQIYGYTF.

This sequence joins TRBV9 and TRBJ2-5; 13 bases are shared with TRBD2. This CDR3 has 16 amino acids. V lost 2 bases and J lost 3; bases outside the gene matches: 4. Germline lookup yields CDR1 SGDLS and CDR2 YYNGEE. CDR3 residues: CASSVTSGGTKETQYF. The CDR3 DNA is TGTGCCAGCAGCGTGACTAGCGGGGGGACTAAAGAGACCCAGTACTTC.

This chain links TRBV7-3 with TRBJ2-2, with TRBD2 matching 10 bases. With 5 bases clipped from V and 5 bases from J, the junction kept 8 bases outside the gene matches. CDR3 length: 16 amino acids. The germline gives CDR1 SGHTA, CDR2 FQGTGA. CDR3 sequence (DNA): TGTGCCAGCAGCCCCGAGGGACTAGCGCCGACCGGGGAGCTGTTTTTT. Its protein product is CASSPEGLAPTGELFF.

The chain links TRBV7-9 to TRBJ2-5; TRBD2 matches at 7 bases. Germline loops: CDR1 SEHNR, CDR2 FQNEAQ (reference sequence). CDR3 size: 13 residues. CDR3 DNA sequence: TGTGCTGGTGGAGGGGAGGGCCAAGAGACCCAGTACTTC. Translating it yields CAGGGEGQETQYF. Full variable domain (missing parts from reference TRBV7-9 and TRBJ2-5): DTGVSQNPRHKITKRGQNVTFRCDPISEHNRLYWYRQTLGQGPEFLTYFQNEAQLEKSRLLSDRFSAERPKGSFSTLEIQRTEQGDSAMYLCAGGGEGQETQYFGPGTRLLVL.

This chain connects TRBV15 to TRBJ1-6; 7 bases line up with TRBD1. Looked up from germline, CDR1 is LNHNV and CDR2 is YYDKDF (reference sequence). The V and J ends lost 0 bases and 1 base, in that order; junction bases with no gene match: 3. The CDR3 length is 17 residues. DNA of the CDR3: TGTGCCACCAGCAGAGATCAGGGACAGTCCTATAATTCACCCCTCCACTTT. It translates to CATSRDQGQSYNSPLHF. The full variable domain, completed using reference TRBV15 and TRBJ1-6, is DAMVIQNPRYQVTQFGKPVTLSCSQTLNHNVMYWYQQKSSQAPKLLFHYYDKDFNNEADTPDNFQSRRPNTSFCFLDIRSPGLGDTAMYLCATSRDQGQSYNSPLHFGNGTRLTVT.

The V gene is TRBV7-2, the J gene TRBJ2-1; possibly TRBD2 for D (5 bases). Trimming took 7 bases from V and 5 from J, leaving 18 bases between them. Germline CDR1 reads SGHTA; CDR2 reads FQGNSA. This CDR3 is built from 15 residues. CDR3 nucleotides: TGTGCCAGCACTCACTTTGGTAGCGCCGACAATGAGCAGTTCTTC. Translated: CASTHFGSADNEQFF.

This clone was seen just once. The gene calls are TRBV13 and TRBJ2-2; tentatively, D is TRBD2 (6 bases). The CDR3 runs to 19 residues. The V and J ends lost 6 bases and 5 bases respectively, with 28 bases between them. Looked up from germline, CDR1 is PRHDT and CDR2 is FYEKMQ (reference sequence). The CDR3 spells CASRTTGRPGLRLTGELFF. CDR3 nucleotides: TGTGCCAGCAGAACAACGGGACGGCCGGGACTTAGATTAACCGGGGAGCTGTTTTTT. Full variable domain (missing parts from reference TRBV13 and TRBJ2-2): AAGVIQSPRHLIKEKRETATLKCYPIPRHDTVYWYQQGPGQDPQFLISFYEKMQSDKGSIPDRFSAQQFSDYHSELNMSSLELGDSALYFCASRTTGRPGLRLTGELFFGEGSRLTVL.

The chain carries TRBV30 and TRBJ2-5; 7 positions agree with TRBD2. Germline loops: CDR1 GTSNPN, CDR2 SVGIG (reference sequence). The V and J ends lost 5 bases and 1 base, in that order; junction bases with no gene match: 10. This CDR3 has 15 residues. The CDR3 spells CAWFPPGRTQETQYF. The CDR3 DNA sequence: TGTGCCTGGTTCCCTCCCGGGAGGACCCAAGAGACCCAGTACTTC.

This chain uses TRBV5-6 with TRBJ1-3; D gene unclear. The CDR3 is 13 residues long. Germline values: CDR1 SGHDT, CDR2 YYEEEE. The V end was cut by 2 bases, the J end by 6 bases, with 9 bases between. In DNA form, the CDR3 reads TGTGCCAGCAGCTTCTTGAGCGAAAACACCATATATTTT. It specifies CASSFLSENTIYF.

The V gene is TRBV6-5, the J gene TRBJ2-1; 8 positions match TRBD2. The V and J ends lost 4 bases and 9 bases, in that order; junction bases with no gene match: 5. Germline CDR1 and CDR2: MNHEY and SVGAGI. This CDR3 region has 13 residues. Here the CDR3 reads CASSSGGAGEQFF. The CDR3 region has the DNA TGTGCCAGCAGTTCGGGGGGGGCGGGTGAGCAGTTCTTC.

The CDR3 nucleotides are TGTGCCACCAAGACTAGCGGGGGTACAGATACGCAGTATTTT. Translation: CATKTSGGTDTQYF. The rearrangement uses TRBV2 and TRBJ2-3, with TRBD2 identical over 12 bases. V lost 10 bases and J lost 3; bases outside the gene matches: 5. This CDR3 comprises 14 residues. Looked up from germline, CDR1 is SNHLY and CDR2 is FYNNEI.

This clone was detected once. The chain carries TRBV27 and TRBJ1-4; D perhaps matches TRBD1 (6 bases). Per germline, CDR1 MNHEY and CDR2 SMNVEV (reference sequence). This CDR3 contains 16 residues. Trimming pared 5 bases from V and 7 bases from J, leaving 20 bases between. The CDR3 spells CASSPGHPSNGEKLFF. In DNA, the CDR3 is TGTGCCAGCAGTCCGGGACACCCTAGCAACGGTGAAAAACTGTTTTTT.

The chain joins TRBV13 to TRBJ2-1, with TRBD2 as a possible D gene (6 bases). The V end lost 5 bases, the J end lost 4 bases, and 12 bases lay between the germline ends. This CDR3 region has 14 residues. CDR1 and CDR2 from the germline V gene are PRHDT and FYEKMQ (reference sequence). CDR3 loop: CASSTRDFYNEQFF. The CDR3 region has the DNA TGTGCCAGCAGCACCCGGGACTTTTACAATGAGCAGTTCTTC.

The rearrangement joins TRBV5-6 to TRBJ2-3; 7 bases line up with TRBD2. The CDR3 covers 15 residues. CDR1 and CDR2 from the germline V gene are SGHDT and YYEEEE. Germline trimming cut 2 bases from V and 2 bases from J; bases unmatched to any gene: 5. Here the CDR3 DNA reads TGTGCCAGCAGCTTCGGAGCGGGAAACACAGATACGCAGTATTTT. As protein: CASSFGAGNTDTQYF.

The CDR3 region has the DNA TGTGCCAGTAGCCAGGGGGGTGTAGGCGGCTACACCTTC. Amino acids: CASSQGGVGGYTF. This chain links TRBV19 with TRBJ1-2; TRBD1 aligns across 7 bases. CDR3 length: 13 residues. The V segment lost 6 bases and the J segment 8 bases; nucleotides outside the gene matches: 9. Germline V gives CDR1 LNHDA, CDR2 SQIVND (reference sequence).

The chain couples TRBV29-1 to TRBJ2-3; D possibly corresponds to TRBD2 (5 bases). V shed 1 base and J shed 2 bases, with 19 bases lying between them. This CDR3 has 17 residues. Germline CDR1 and CDR2: SQVTM and ANQGSEA. The CDR3 spells CSVEGPPRSGPTDTQYF. The DNA for the CDR3 is TGCAGCGTTGAAGGCCCCCCAAGAAGCGGCCCCACAGATACGCAGTATTTT.

The count of this clone is one. The genes are TRBV14 and TRBJ2-7; 8 nucleotides line up with TRBD2. Germline CDR1 and CDR2: SGHDN and FVKESK. This CDR3 region has 15 residues. V shed 4 bases, J shed 2 bases, and the junction held 7 bases outside the gene matches. In DNA, the CDR3 is TGTGCCAGCAGCCTCGGGAGGGTTTTACCCTACGAGCAGTACTTC. The encoded protein is CASSLGRVLPYEQYF.

This sequence joins TRBV19 and TRBJ2-2; tentative D call: TRBD2 (5 bases). Trimming pared 7 bases from V and 6 bases from J, leaving 9 bases between. There are 12 residues in the CDR3. Germline CDR1 and CDR2: LNHDA and SQIVND (reference sequence). CDR3 coding DNA: TGTGCCAGTACACTAGTTCCCGGGGAGCTGTTTTTT. Protein product: CASTLVPGELFF.

The rearrangement links TRBV6-4 to TRBJ2-5; possibly TRBD2 for D (5 bases). CDR1 and CDR2 (germline): MRHNA, SNTAGT. The CDR3 is made up of 19 amino acids. Trimming shortened V by 0 bases and J by 0 bases, and 20 bases separated the two germline ends. The CDR3 here is CASSDSRCLAPAHQETQYF. The CDR3 DNA is TGTGCCAGCAGTGACTCTAGGTGCCTAGCACCCGCCCACCAAGAGACCCAGTACTTC.

This clone was counted once. This chain joins TRBV2 and TRBJ2-3; TRBD2 matches 8 bases. This CDR3 comprises 15 residues. Per germline, CDR1 SNHLY and CDR2 FYNNEI. Germline trimming cut 7 bases from V and 4 bases from J; bases unmatched to any gene: 10. The CDR3 DNA reads TGTGCCAGCATTGATATAGCGGGACGGGCAGATACGCAGTATTTT. Amino acid sequence: CASIDIAGRADTQYF.

This clone was counted a single time. V gene TRBV7-9 combines with J gene TRBJ2-1; possibly TRBD2 for D (5 bases). The CDR3 length is 14 residues. Germline CDR1 and CDR2: SEHNR and FQNEAQ (reference sequence). V lost 1 base, J lost 12 bases, and 16 bases lay in between. CDR3 sequence: CASSLESSRAGQFF. DNA of the CDR3: TGTGCCAGCAGCTTAGAGTCAAGCCGGGCGGGGCAGTTCTTC.

In this sample, this clone is medium-sized. The V and J genes are TRBV7-9 and TRBJ1-1, with 9 bases lining up with TRBD1. Trimming removed 4 bases from V and 1 base from J; junction bases left unmatched: 4. The CDR3 length is 15 residues. Germline CDR1 SEHNR, CDR2 FQNEAQ (reference sequence). CDR3 sequence: CASSSGQGPNTEAFF. CDR3 DNA sequence: TGTGCCAGCAGCTCGGGACAGGGACCGAACACTGAAGCTTTCTTT.

The chain couples TRBV2 to TRBJ2-5; D remains unclear. The germline gives CDR1 SNHLY, CDR2 FYNNEI. V was pared by 1 base and J by 5 bases, with 8 bases between. The CDR3 loop spans 13 amino acids. The DNA of the CDR3 is TGTGCCAGCAGTGAAGGGGCCGTGGAGACCCAGTACTTC. Encoded protein: CASSEGAVETQYF.

The chain recombines TRBV28 with TRBJ1-6; 7 bases fit TRBD1. With V trimmed by 10 bases and J by 8 bases, 8 bases remained unmatched. The CDR3 covers 13 residues. Germline-derived CDR1 and CDR2 are MDHEN and SYDVKM. The CDR3 protein is CATAQGLDSPLHF. In nucleotides, the CDR3 is TGTGCCACCGCACAGGGGTTGGATTCACCCCTCCACTTT.